This T cell receptor (beta chain) derives from a study of blood T cell repertoires in COVID-19 (dated by TCRdb to the early 2020s). For context, the study as a whole: The collaborator samples originated in the United States, Italy and Spain and spanned the acute and convalescent phases of COVID-19. The prospective study material was composed of cDNA or gDNA derived from T cells, B-cell-depleted T cells, or PBMCs. Deeply sampled blood TCRbeta repertoires from subjects exposed to, actively infected with, or recovered from COVID-19 were included in the dataset. The repertoires were released in a freely available public database intended as a resource for research on the immune response to SARS-CoV-2. The samples were drawn from two sources: the first 160 participants of the ongoing ImmuneRACE study, and over 1,000 subjects contributed by 6 global collaborators. The sample metadata nearly always contained a de-identified subject ID, COVID-19 status, age in years and sex. HLA class I and class II types, where available, came from metadata supplied by the sample provider rather than from assay-based typing. The study at large found these results: The amount of clinical and demographic metadata varied by source and participant and was provided uncurated.

TCRbeta CDR3 regions were amplified from genomic DNA by means of the immunoSEQ Assay, a bias-controlled multiplex PCR. On the study's bioinformatics: Nucleated cell counts per sample were estimated from amplification of reference gene primers within the assay. To quantify the absolute abundance of each unique TCRbeta CDR3 rearrangement, sequence reads were collapsed and filtered. For each sample, productive Simpson clonality was calculated as the square root of Simpson's diversity index across productive rearrangements. The source is immuneACCESS, and TCRdb retained only in-frame sequences with V and J called. Part of the clones is not carried over; for the studies checked, unresolved V genes explain less than half of this, and the remainder is unexplained. Clone size and V and J calls were adopted from that table, with D and trimming inferred from the DNA. In all, the sample holds 150,000 to 200,000 clones, and more than 65% of those were seen once. The ten largest clones take up 8% to 11% of the sample.

From its cysteine to its phenylalanine, the CDR3 spans 14 amino acids. Just CDR3 DNA is preserved here, 42 bases in frame from base 1. From the germline V gene (reference sequence), CDR1 is LNHDA and CDR2 is SQIVND. The junction shows trimming of 6 bases on V and 5 bases on J, and the gene matches do not reach 7 bases of it. With respect to this clone: Its antigen specificity is not known. No qualities accompany the bases; no much larger clone lies one base away.

The collaborating institutions used their own protocols to collect whole blood in K2EDTA tubes. For TCRbeta analysis, collaborators shipped samples in one of three forms: frozen whole blood, isolated PBMCs, or DNA extracted from either of those sample types. The sample was peripheral blood. The sequence joins TRBV19 to TRBJ1-1, with 9 junctional bases fitting TRBD1. The TCR sequence derives from a woman older than 75 with active or convalescent COVID-19. The DNA reads as follows: TGTGCCAGTAGCACCCGGGACAGGGTAACTGAAGCTTTCTTT. Its protein is CASSTRDRVTEAFF.